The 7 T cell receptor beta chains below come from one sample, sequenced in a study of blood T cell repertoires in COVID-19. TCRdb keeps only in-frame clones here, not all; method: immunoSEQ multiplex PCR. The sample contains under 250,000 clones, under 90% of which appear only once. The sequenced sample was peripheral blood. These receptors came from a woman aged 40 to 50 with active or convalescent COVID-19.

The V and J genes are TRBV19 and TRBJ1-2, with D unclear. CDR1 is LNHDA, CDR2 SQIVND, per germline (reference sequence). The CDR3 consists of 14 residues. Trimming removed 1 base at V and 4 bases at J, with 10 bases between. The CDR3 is CASSIAAGSYGYTF. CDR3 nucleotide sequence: TGTGCCAGTAGTATAGCGGCAGGATCCTATGGCTACACCTTC.

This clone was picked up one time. CDR3: CAWRTGFYTEAFF. CDR3 coding DNA: TGTGCCTGGAGGACAGGGTTCTACACTGAAGCTTTCTTT. The gene calls are TRBV30 and TRBJ1-1, with 7 bases identical to TRBD1. Per germline, CDR1 GTSNPN and CDR2 SVGIG (reference sequence). There are 13 residues in the CDR3. V dropped 3 bases and J dropped 3; count of bases not matched to a gene: 4.

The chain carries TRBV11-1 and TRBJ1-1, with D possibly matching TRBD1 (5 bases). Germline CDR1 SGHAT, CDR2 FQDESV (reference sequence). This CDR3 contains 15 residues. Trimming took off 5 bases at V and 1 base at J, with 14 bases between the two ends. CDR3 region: CASSINHRGNTEAFF. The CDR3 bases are TGTGCCAGCAGCATAAATCATAGGGGGAACACTGAAGCTTTCTTT.

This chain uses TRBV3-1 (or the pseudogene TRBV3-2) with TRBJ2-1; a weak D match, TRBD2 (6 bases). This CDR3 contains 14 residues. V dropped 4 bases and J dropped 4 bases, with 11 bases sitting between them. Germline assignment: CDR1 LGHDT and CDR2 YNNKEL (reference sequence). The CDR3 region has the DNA TGTGCCAGCAGCCTCCGGAGCGGGTACAATGAGCAGTTCTTC. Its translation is CASSLRSGYNEQFF.

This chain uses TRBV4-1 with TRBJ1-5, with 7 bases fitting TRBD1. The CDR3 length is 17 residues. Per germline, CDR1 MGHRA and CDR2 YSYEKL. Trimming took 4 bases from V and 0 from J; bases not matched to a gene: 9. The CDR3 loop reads CASSPWDRVYSNQPQHF. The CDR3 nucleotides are TGCGCCAGCAGCCCTTGGGACAGAGTTTATAGCAATCAGCCCCAGCATTTT.

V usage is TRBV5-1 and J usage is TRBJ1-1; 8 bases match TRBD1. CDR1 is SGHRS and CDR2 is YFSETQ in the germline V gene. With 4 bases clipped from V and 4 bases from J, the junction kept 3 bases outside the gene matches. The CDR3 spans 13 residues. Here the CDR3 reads CASSAGQATEAFF. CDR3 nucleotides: TGCGCCAGCAGCGCGGGACAGGCCACTGAAGCTTTCTTT.

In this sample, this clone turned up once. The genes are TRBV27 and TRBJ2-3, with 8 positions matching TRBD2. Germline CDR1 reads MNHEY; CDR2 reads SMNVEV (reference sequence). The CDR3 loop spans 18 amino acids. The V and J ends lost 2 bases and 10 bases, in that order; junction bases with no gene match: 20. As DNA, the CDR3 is TGTGCCAGCAGTTTAACCCCCCCGTGGCAAGCGGGGGTTTTACCGCAGTATTTT. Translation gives CASSLTPPWQAGVLPQYF.